The 2 T cell receptor beta chains listed next were all sequenced from one sample in a study of cytomegalovirus exposure and HLA in healthy donors (TCRdb year 2017). The library was produced with the immunoSEQ multiplex PCR assay. For the multiplex PCR, a mixture combining 60 forward primers for TCR Vbeta segments and 13 reverse primers for TCR Jbeta segments was used. As stored in TCRdb, this immuneACCESS dataset retains in-frame rearrangements with V and J assigned. A fraction of the clones does not appear; measured against another copy, unresolved V genes explain less than half of the discrepancy, and the remainder lacks a known reason. The sample records some 170,000 clones, more than 60% of which are singletons. The top ten clones comprise about 2.5% of the sample. Sequencing was performed on PBMCs. The source of these receptors is a human donor in good health.

This clone has just a few counts. The gene calls are TRBV5-1 and TRBJ1-2; D unresolved. V was trimmed by 5 bases and J by 1 base, leaving 6 bases between them. Germline CDR1 reads SGHRS; CDR2 reads YFSETQ. The CDR3 contains 12 residues. Written as DNA, the CDR3 is TGCGCCAGCAGTTCTCTTAACTATGGCTACACCTTC. It codes for CASSSLNYGYTF.

This chain uses TRBV19 with TRBJ1-4; D is ambiguous. V was shortened by 3 bases and J by 6 bases, with 20 bases between the two germline ends. The germline gives CDR1 LNHDA, CDR2 SQIVND (reference sequence). This CDR3 spans 17 amino acids. The CDR3 DNA reads TGTGCCAGTAGTATCCCCCCTGGCAGGCGTCCTTATGAAAAACTGTTTTTT. Protein: CASSIPPGRRPYEKLFF.